This TCR beta chain is from a study of blood T cell repertoires in COVID-19. Study-level background: Whether acute or convalescent, the COVID-19 samples came from the United States, Italy and Spain. PBMCs, B-cell-depleted T cells, or T cells were the source of the cDNA or gDNA that made up the material.

This CDR3 has 16 amino acids. With 6 bases clipped from V and 2 bases from J, the junction kept 7 bases outside the gene matches. CDR1 and CDR2 (germline): MNHEY, SMNVEV (reference sequence). Per the authors' pipeline: Reference gene primer amplification gave nucleated cell count estimates. Only in-frame clones appear in the TCRdb table, and some are missing; sequencing was by immunoSEQ multiplex PCR. V, J and clone size reflect that table, while D and trimming were determined from the DNA. The profile covers about 86,000 clones, with approximately 88% appearing a single time and approximately 34% taken by the ten largest.

The TCR comes from a woman at least 80 years old with active or convalescent COVID-19. The rearrangement uses TRBV27 and TRBJ2-6, with TRBD1 identical over 7 bases. Sequenced sample: peripheral blood. The CDR3 protein is CASSLDRSPGANVLTF. The CDR3 coding sequence is TGTGCCAGCAGCCTGGACAGGTCTCCTGGGGCCAACGTCCTGACTTTC.